This T cell receptor beta chain stems from a study of CD8+ T cells in alopecia areata. Study at large: Disease severity was quantified as SALT score of affected scalp area.

Specified treatment: oral pan-JAK inhibitor, 5-10 mg twice daily. As the sequencing template, cDNA was produced by extracting RNA and reverse transcribing it. Produced via immunoSEQ multiplex PCR; TCRdb's table is partial and in-frame only. The sample carries 75,000 to 100,000 clones, 70% to 80% recorded once. The sample holds one count of this clone. The TCR originated in a human donor with alopecia areata. This material consisted of CD8+ T cells sorted from blood, taken around week 42, from a patient treated with tofacitinib.

CDR3 sequence reads: CASSSDYVGMDTEAFF. As DNA, the CDR3 is TGTGCCAGCAGCTCCGACTATGTAGGGATGGACACTGAAGCTTTCTTT. The rearrangement uses TRBV7-2 and TRBJ1-1; D unclear. The length of the CDR3 is 16 residues. Deletions cut 4 bases from V and 3 bases from J, with 18 bases between. Germline values: CDR1 SGHTA, CDR2 FQGNSA.